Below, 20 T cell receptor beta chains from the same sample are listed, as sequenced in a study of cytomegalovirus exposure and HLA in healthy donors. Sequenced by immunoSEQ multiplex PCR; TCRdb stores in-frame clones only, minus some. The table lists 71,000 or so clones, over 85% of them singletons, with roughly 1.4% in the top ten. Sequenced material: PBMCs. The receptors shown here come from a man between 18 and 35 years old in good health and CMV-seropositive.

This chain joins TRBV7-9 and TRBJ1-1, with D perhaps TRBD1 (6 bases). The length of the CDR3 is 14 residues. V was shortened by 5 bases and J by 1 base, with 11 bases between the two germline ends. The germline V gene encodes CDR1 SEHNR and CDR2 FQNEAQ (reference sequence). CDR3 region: CASSRGGANTEAFF. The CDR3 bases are TGTGCCAGCAGCCGGGGGGGGGCGAACACTGAAGCTTTCTTT.

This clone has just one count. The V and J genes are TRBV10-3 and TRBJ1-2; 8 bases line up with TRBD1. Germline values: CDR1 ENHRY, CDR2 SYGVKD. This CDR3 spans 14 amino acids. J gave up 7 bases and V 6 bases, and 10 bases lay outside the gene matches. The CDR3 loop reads CAIRDPGQAPGYTF. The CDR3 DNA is TGTGCCATCAGGGACCCGGGACAGGCGCCTGGCTACACCTTC.

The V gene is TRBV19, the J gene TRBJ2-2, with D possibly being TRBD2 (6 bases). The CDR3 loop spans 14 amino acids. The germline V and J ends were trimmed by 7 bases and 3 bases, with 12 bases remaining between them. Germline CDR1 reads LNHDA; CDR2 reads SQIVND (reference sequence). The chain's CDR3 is CASKGGTDTGELFF. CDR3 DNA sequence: TGTGCCAGTAAGGGAGGCACAGACACCGGGGAGCTGTTTTTT. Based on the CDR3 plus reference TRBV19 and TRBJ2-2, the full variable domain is DGGITQSPKYLFRKEGQNVTLSCEQNLNHDAMYWYRQDPGQGLRLIYYSQIVNDFQKGDIAEGYSVSREKKESFPLTVTSAQKNPTAFYLCASKGGTDTGELFFGEGSRLTVL.

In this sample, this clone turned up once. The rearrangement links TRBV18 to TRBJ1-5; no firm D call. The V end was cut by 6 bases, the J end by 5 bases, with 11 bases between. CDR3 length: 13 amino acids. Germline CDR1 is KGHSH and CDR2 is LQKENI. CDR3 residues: CASSDGLYQPQHF. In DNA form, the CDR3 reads TGTGCCAGCTCCGACGGACTCTATCAGCCCCAGCATTTT.

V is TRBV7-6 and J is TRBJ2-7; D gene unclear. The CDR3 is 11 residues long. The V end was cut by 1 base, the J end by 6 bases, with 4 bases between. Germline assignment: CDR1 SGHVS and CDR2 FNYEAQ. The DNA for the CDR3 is TGTGCCAGCAGCTTAGACGGCGAGCAGTACTTC. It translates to CASSLDGEQYF.

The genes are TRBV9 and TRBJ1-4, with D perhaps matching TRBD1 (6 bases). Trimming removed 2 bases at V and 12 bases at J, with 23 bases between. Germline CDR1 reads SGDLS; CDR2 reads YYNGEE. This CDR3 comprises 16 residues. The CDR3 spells CASSVTGTNGPEELFF. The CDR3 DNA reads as TGTGCCAGCAGCGTGACCGGGACAAATGGACCCGAAGAACTGTTTTTT.

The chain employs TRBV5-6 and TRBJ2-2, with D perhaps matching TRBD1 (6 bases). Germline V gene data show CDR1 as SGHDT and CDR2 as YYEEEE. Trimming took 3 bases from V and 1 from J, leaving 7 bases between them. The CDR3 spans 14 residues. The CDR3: CASSWGQNTGELFF. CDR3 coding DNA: TGTGCCAGCAGCTGGGGACAGAACACCGGGGAGCTGTTTTTT.

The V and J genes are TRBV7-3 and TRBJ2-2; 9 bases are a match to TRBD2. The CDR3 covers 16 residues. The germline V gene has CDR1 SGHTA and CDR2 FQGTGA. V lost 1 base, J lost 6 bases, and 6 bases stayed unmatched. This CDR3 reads CASSLSGGALAGELFF. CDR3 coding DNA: TGTGCCAGCAGCTTAAGCGGGGGGGCATTGGCCGGGGAGCTGTTTTTT.

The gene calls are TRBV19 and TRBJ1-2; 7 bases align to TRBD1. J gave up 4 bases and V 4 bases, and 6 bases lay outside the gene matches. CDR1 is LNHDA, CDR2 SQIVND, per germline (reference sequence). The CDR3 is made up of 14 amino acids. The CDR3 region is CASSRDRTSYGYTF. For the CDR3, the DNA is TGTGCCAGTAGTAGGGACAGAACTAGCTATGGCTACACCTTC.

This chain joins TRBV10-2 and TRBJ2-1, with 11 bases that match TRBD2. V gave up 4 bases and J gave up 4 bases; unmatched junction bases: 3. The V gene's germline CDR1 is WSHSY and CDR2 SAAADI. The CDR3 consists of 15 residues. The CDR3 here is CASSAPSGGYNEQFF. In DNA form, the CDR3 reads TGCGCCAGCAGTGCGCCTAGCGGGGGGTACAATGAGCAGTTCTTC.

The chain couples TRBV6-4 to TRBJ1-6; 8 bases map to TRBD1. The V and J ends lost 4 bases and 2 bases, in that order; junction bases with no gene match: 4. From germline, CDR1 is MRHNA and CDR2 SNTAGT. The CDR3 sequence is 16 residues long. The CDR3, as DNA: TGTGCCAGCAGTGCGACAGGGGACCCCTATAATTCACCCCTCCACTTT. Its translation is CASSATGDPYNSPLHF.

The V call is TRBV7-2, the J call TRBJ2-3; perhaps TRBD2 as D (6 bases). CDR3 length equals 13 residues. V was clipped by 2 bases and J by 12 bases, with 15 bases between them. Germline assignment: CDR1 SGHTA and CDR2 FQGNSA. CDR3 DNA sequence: TGTGCCAGCAGCTTAAGTGGTACGGGACTTCAGTATTTT. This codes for CASSLSGTGLQYF.

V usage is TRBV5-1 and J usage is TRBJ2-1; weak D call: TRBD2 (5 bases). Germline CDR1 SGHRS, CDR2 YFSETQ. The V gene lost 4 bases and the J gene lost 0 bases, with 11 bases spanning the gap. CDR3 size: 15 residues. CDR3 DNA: TGCGCCAGCAGCGTGGTAGACTACTCCTACAATGAGCAGTTCTTC. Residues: CASSVVDYSYNEQFF. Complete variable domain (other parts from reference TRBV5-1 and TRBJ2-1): KAGVTQTPRYLIKTRGQQVTLSCSPISGHRSVSWYQQTPGQGLQFLFEYFSETQRNKGNFPGRFSGRQFSNSRSEMNVSTLELGDSALYLCASSVVDYSYNEQFFGPGTRLTVL.

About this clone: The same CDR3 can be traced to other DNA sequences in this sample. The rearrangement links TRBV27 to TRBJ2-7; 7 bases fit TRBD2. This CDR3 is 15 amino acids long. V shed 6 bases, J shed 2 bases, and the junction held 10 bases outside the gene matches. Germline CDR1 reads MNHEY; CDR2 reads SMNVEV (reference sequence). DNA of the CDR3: TGTGCCAGCAGGGCGAAGCGGGATCACACCTACGAGCAGTACTTC. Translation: CASRAKRDHTYEQYF.

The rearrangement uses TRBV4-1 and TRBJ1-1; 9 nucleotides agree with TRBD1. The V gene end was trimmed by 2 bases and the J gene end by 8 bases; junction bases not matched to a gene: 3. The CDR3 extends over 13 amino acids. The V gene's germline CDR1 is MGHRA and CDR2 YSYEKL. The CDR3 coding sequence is TGCGCCAGCAGCCAACCGGGACAGGGCGAAGCTTTCTTT. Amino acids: CASSQPGQGEAFF.

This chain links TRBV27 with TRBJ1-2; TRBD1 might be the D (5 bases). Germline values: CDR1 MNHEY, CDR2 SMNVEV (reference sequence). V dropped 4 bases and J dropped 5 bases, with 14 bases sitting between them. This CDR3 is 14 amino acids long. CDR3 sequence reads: CASSSAGLEYGYTF. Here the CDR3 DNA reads TGTGCCAGCAGTTCCGCAGGGCTCGAATATGGCTACACCTTC.

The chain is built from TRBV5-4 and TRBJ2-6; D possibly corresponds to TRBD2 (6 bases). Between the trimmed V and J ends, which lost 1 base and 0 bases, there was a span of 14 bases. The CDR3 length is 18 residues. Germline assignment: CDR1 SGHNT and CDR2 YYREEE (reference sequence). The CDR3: CASSLRPGVRSGANVLTF. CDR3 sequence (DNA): TGTGCCAGCAGCTTGCGACCGGGGGTCCGCTCTGGGGCCAACGTCCTGACTTTC.

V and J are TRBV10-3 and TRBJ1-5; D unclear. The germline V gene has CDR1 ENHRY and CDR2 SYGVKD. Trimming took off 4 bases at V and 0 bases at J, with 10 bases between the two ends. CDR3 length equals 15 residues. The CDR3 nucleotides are TGTGCCATCAGTGCGGGGTATTATAGCAATCAGCCCCAGCATTTT. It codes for CAISAGYYSNQPQHF.

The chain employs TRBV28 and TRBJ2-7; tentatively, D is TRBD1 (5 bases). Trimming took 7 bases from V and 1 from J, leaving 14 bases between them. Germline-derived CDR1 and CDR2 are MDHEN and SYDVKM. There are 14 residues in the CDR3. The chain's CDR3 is CASTPQTVSYEQYF. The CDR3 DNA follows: TGTGCCAGCACCCCTCAGACAGTGTCCTACGAGCAGTACTTC.

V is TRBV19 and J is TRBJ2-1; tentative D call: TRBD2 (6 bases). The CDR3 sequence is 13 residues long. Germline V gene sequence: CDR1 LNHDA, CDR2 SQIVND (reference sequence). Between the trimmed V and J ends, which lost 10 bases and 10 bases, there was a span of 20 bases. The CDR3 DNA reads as TGTGCCATCTCAACTTACGGAGGGGAAGAGCAGTTCTTC. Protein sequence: CAISTYGGEEQFF.